These 2 T cell receptor beta chains were all obtained from the same sample, sequenced in a study of blood T cell repertoires in COVID-19. Sequenced by immunoSEQ multiplex PCR; TCRdb stores in-frame clones only, minus some. This table has 150,000 to 200,000 clones, 80% to 85% appearing once. The sample consisted of peripheral blood. The receptors stem from a human donor with acute or convalescent COVID-19. The donor label of this sample is uncertain.

In its sample, this clone was seen once. The J gene is TRBJ2-6, the V gene TRBV30; D possibly corresponds to TRBD1 (5 bases). The CDR3 length is 17 residues. Trimming took off 3 bases at V and 0 bases at J, with 15 bases between the two ends. The germline gives CDR1 GTSNPN, CDR2 SVGIG (reference sequence). CDR3 loop: CAWSTGRSPSGANVLTF. For the CDR3, the DNA is TGTGCCTGGAGCACAGGCAGGTCCCCCTCTGGGGCCAACGTCCTGACTTTC.

V gene TRBV5-1 combines with J gene TRBJ2-5; D is unclear. The CDR3 contains 13 residues. Germline V CDR1 and CDR2: SGHRS, YFSETQ. Between the trimmed V and J ends, which lost 0 bases and 7 bases, there was a span of 10 bases. CDR3 sequence (DNA): TGCGCCAGCAGCTTGGTTGGCTTTTCGACCCAGTACTTC. This encodes CASSLVGFSTQYF.